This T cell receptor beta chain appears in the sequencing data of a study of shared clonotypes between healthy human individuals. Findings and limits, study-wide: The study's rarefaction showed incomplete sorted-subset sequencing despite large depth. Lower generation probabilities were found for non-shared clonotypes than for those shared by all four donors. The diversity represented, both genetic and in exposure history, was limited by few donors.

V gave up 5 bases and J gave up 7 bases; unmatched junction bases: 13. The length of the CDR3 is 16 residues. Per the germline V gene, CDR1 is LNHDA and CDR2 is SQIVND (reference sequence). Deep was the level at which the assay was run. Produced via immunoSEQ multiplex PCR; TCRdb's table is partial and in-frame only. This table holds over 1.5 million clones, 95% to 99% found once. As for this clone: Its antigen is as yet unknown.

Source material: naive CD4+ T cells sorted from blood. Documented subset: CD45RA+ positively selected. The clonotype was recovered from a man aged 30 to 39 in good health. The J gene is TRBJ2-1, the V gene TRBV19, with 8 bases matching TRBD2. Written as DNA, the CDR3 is TGTGCCAGTAGTGCCCGGGGGAGCGGGAGTTCTAATGAGCAGTTCTTC. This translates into CASSARGSGSSNEQFF.